This TCR beta chain was identified in a study of blood T cell repertoires in COVID-19. The wider study: Acute and convalescent COVID-19 samples came from the United States, Italy and Spain.

TCRdb's copy holds only in-frame clones and misses some; the assay was immunoSEQ multiplex PCR. The sample yields some 97,000 clones, 88% seen once. CDR1 SGHTA and CDR2 FQGNSA come from the germline V gene. This CDR3 spans 13 amino acids. The J segment lost 7 bases and the V segment lost 5 bases, leaving 7 bases of the junction unmatched. The sequenced sample consisted of peripheral blood. This receptor was taken from a human donor in a cohort sampled during active COVID-19. This chain connects TRBV7-2 to TRBJ1-1; 7 bases match TRBD1. The CDR3 DNA is TGTGCCAGCAGCCTCGGACAGGACTATGAAGCTTTCTTT. Its protein is CASSLGQDYEAFF. The full variable domain, rest sourced from reference TRBV7-2 and TRBJ1-1, is GAGVSQSPSNKVTEKGKDVELRCDPISGHTALYWYRQSLGQGLEFLIYFQGNSAPDKSGLPSDRFSAERTGGSVSTLTIQRTQQEDSAVYLCASSLGQDYEAFFGQGTRLTVV.